Following are 22 T cell receptor beta chains from one sample sequenced in a study of regulatory T cells in long-lasting Graves disease. Specified time point: persistent/refractory GD, antithyroid drugs over 5 years with positive TRAb. Researchers made the TCR library from RNA that was extracted from PBMCs. Construction of the TCR beta libraries employed iRepertoire HTBI primers in conjunction with Arm-PCR of CDR3 regions. One entry per CDR3 protein results from TCRdb running MiXCR on the multiplex PCR reads. Of roughly 470,000 distinct CDR3 sequences listed, about a fifth are singletons. The material was peripheral blood mononuclear cells (PBMCs), obtained when the disease was refractory, from a patient treated with antithyroid drugs. The receptor set was obtained from a female donor with Graves disease.

This clonotype was counted many times. The chain couples TRBV6-5 to TRBJ2-2; 12 bases are shared with TRBD2. Germline CDR1 and CDR2: MNHEY and SVGAGI. The CDR3 consists of 17 residues. The ends lost 2 bases at V and 6 bases at J; junction bases unmatched: 7. CDR3 protein: CASSYPRLAGESGELFF. As DNA, the CDR3 is TGTGCCAGCAGTTACCCGAGACTAGCGGGAGAATCCGGGGAGCTGTTTTTT.

The rearrangement links TRBV6-1 to TRBJ2-1; D unresolved. The V and J ends lost 6 bases and 0 bases respectively, with 6 bases between them. CDR3 length equals 13 residues. Germline V gene data show CDR1 as MNHNS and CDR2 as SASEGT. The CDR3 loop reads CASRASSYNEQFF. DNA of the CDR3: TGTGCCAGCAGGGCTAGCTCCTACAATGAGCAGTTCTTC.

The V call is TRBV29-1, the J call TRBJ2-7, with D hard to call. Trimming pared 1 base from V and 2 bases from J, leaving 6 bases between. The germline V gene has CDR1 SQVTM and CDR2 ANQGSEA. The CDR3 is 12 amino acids. Here the CDR3 DNA reads TGCAGCGTTGAAGTCAGAACCTACGAGCAGTACTTC. It is translated as CSVEVRTYEQYF.

The table lists this clonotype with many counts. The V and J genes are TRBV29-1 and TRBJ2-7, with 8 bases aligning to TRBD1. Trimming removed 6 bases from V and 5 bases from J; junction bases left unmatched: 6. The CDR3 sequence is 12 residues long. CDR1 and CDR2 (germline): SQVTM, ANQGSEA. The CDR3: CSVRETGDEQYF. The CDR3 nucleotides are TGCAGCGTCAGAGAGACAGGGGACGAGCAGTACTTC.

This clonotype has at least ten counts. The chain carries TRBV2 and TRBJ1-1; the D gene is possibly TRBD1 (5 bases). This CDR3 region has 14 residues. CDR1 and CDR2 (germline): SNHLY, FYNNEI. Trimming took 9 bases from V and 1 from J, leaving 15 bases between them. The CDR3: CASSMGVANTEAFF. In DNA, the CDR3 is TGTGCCAGTTCAATGGGGGTTGCGAACACTGAAGCTTTCTTT.

This clonotype was recorded many times. This chain joins TRBV18 and TRBJ1-2; D unresolved. This CDR3 contains 14 residues. Germline V gives CDR1 KGHSH, CDR2 LQKENI. V dropped 2 bases and J dropped 4 bases, with 11 bases sitting between them. The CDR3 here is CASSPSRQVYGYTF. The CDR3 coding sequence is TGTGCCAGCTCACCATCAAGGCAGGTCTATGGCTACACCTTC.

This clonotype was seen a few times. The chain has TRBV28 and TRBJ1-3; D gene unclear. This CDR3 contains 15 residues. CDR1 and CDR2 (germline): MDHEN, SYDVKM. V dropped 5 bases and J dropped 2 bases, with 13 bases sitting between them. The CDR3 DNA follows: TGTGCCAGCAGTAGGGTAGTGGGTCCTGGAAACACCATATATTTT. Translated: CASSRVVGPGNTIYF.

The CDR3 DNA sequence: TGTGCCAGTAGTGCGGCGAGCTCCTACGAGCAGTACTTC. It translates to CASSAASSYEQYF. The chain joins TRBV19 to TRBJ2-7; D not certain. This CDR3 comprises 13 residues. Germline V gene sequence: CDR1 LNHDA, CDR2 SQIVND (reference sequence). V gave up 5 bases and J gave up 0 bases, with 8 bases separating them.

A few counts support this clonotype. A much larger clone sits a single nucleotide away, making a read error possible. V usage is TRBV24-1 and J usage is TRBJ2-5, with 7 bases that match TRBD1. V was clipped by 3 bases and J by 4 bases; unmatched bases: 1. Germline lookup yields CDR1 KGHDR and CDR2 SFDVKD. The CDR3 has 13 amino acids. This CDR3 is CATSDAGGETQYF. DNA for the CDR3: TGTGCCACCAGTGATGCAGGGGGAGAGACCCAGTACTTC.

The V call is TRBV20-1, the J call TRBJ2-7; maybe TRBD2 (5 bases). The CDR3 sequence is 15 residues long. The V end was cut by 0 bases, the J end by 0 bases, with 12 bases between. The germline gives CDR1 DFQATT, CDR2 SNEGSKA (reference sequence). The DNA for the CDR3 is TGCAGTGCTAGAGAGGGGAGCGACCCCTCCTACGAGCAGTACTTC. As protein: CSAREGSDPSYEQYF.

The J gene is TRBJ2-3, the V gene TRBV7-2; D uncertain. Germline V gene sequence: CDR1 SGHTA, CDR2 FQGNSA. This CDR3 comprises 13 residues. V was trimmed by 5 bases and J by 9 bases, leaving 15 bases between them. CDR3 amino acids: CASSPPASLTQYF. CDR3 DNA sequence: TGTGCCAGCAGCCCCCCGGCCTCTTTAACGCAGTATTTT.

This clonotype was detected once. V is TRBV4-2 and J is TRBJ1-5; 8 bases align to TRBD1. The CDR3 contains 14 residues. CDR1 and CDR2 from the germline V gene are LGHNA and YNFKEQ. V trimming: 4 bases; J trimming: 6 bases; junction bases outside the gene matches: 5. The CDR3 spells CASSPDRDSQPQHF. DNA of the CDR3: TGTGCCAGCAGCCCGGACAGGGATAGTCAGCCCCAGCATTTT.

This chain joins TRBV19 and TRBJ1-5; 7 bases agree with TRBD1. The V gene end was trimmed by 3 bases and the J gene end by 6 bases; junction bases not matched to a gene: 8. The CDR3 has 15 residues. The germline CDR1 and CDR2 sequences are LNHDA and SQIVND (reference sequence). CDR3 amino acids: CASSIDRARGQPQHF. The CDR3 DNA reads TGTGCCAGTAGTATCGACAGGGCAAGGGGTCAGCCCCAGCATTTT.

This clonotype came up many times. The chain employs TRBV27 and TRBJ1-5; possibly TRBD1 for D (5 bases). V lost 2 bases to trimming and J lost 3 bases, with 17 bases between them. The CDR3 has 17 amino acids. Germline V gene lookup returns CDR1 MNHEY and CDR2 SMNVEV (reference sequence). The CDR3 region has the DNA TGTGCCAGCAGTTTAAGGGGAGGAGAAGTAGACAATCAGCCCCAGCATTTT. Translated: CASSLRGGEVDNQPQHF.

The chain links TRBV9 to TRBJ1-4; the D gene is possibly TRBD1 (5 bases). Germline CDR1 SGDLS, CDR2 YYNGEE. The germline V and J ends were trimmed by 4 bases and 8 bases, with 12 bases remaining between them. The CDR3 runs 13 residues. CDR3 sequence (DNA): TGTGCCAGCAGCACCGGACCAGGGGAAAAACTGTTTTTT. The encoded protein is CASSTGPGEKLFF.

The table lists this clonotype with many counts. The J gene is TRBJ2-5, the V gene TRBV28; D gene ambiguous. Germline CDR1 and CDR2: MDHEN and SYDVKM. Between the trimmed V and J ends, which lost 10 bases and 5 bases, there was a span of 17 bases. The CDR3 is 13 residues long. The CDR3 here is CAITRNSLETQYF. In DNA, the CDR3 is TGTGCCATCACCAGGAATTCGTTGGAGACCCAGTACTTC.

V gene TRBV9 combines with J gene TRBJ1-3; D gene ambiguous. Per the germline V gene, CDR1 is SGDLS and CDR2 is YYNGEE. V lost 0 bases and J 0 bases, leaving 7 bases between the germline ends. The CDR3 runs to 15 residues. The CDR3 is CASSVGGTSGNTIYF. As DNA, the CDR3 is TGTGCCAGCAGCGTAGGTGGTACCTCTGGAAACACCATATATTTT. Supplemented by reference TRBV9 and TRBJ1-3, the full variable domain reads DSGVTQTPKHLITATGQRVTLRCSPRSGDLSVYWYQQSLDQGLQFLIQYYNGEERAKGNILERFSAQQFPDLHSELNLSSLELGDSALYFCASSVGGTSGNTIYFGEGSWLTVV.

Note on this clonotype: The junction departs from germline at one end; a sequencing error may be responsible. The J gene is TRBJ2-5, the V gene TRBV7-9; maybe TRBD2 (6 bases). Germline loops: CDR1 SEHNR, CDR2 FQNEAQ (reference sequence). This CDR3 comprises 14 residues. The CDR3 DNA is TGTGCCAGCAGCTTAGATCCGGGAGCAGAGGCCCAGTACTTC. Translation gives CASSLDPGAEAQYF.

This chain connects TRBV27 to TRBJ1-1, with 8 bases lining up with TRBD1. J lost 10 bases, V lost 6 bases, and 16 bases had no gene match. Germline V gene sequence: CDR1 MNHEY, CDR2 SMNVEV (reference sequence). The CDR3 spans 15 residues. The CDR3 DNA reads as TGTGCCAGCAGGCCCCGCGGACAGGGTTTAGTAGGAGCTTTCTTT. This sequence encodes CASRPRGQGLVGAFF.

The sample holds many counts of this clonotype. The chain employs TRBV15 and TRBJ1-2; possible D gene TRBD1, 5 bases. The V gene's germline CDR1 is LNHNV and CDR2 YYDKDF (reference sequence). Trimming left V 7 bases short and J 7 bases short, with 19 bases between. The CDR3 is 14 amino acids. The CDR3, as DNA: TGTGCCACCAACCTGGGGGGACGGGAGGGTGGCTACACCTTC. It translates to CATNLGGREGGYTF.

For this clonotype: A read error may explain this, as a much larger clone is one base away. The CDR3: CASSYSPGQVTYGQYF. DNA for the CDR3: TGTGCCAGCAGTTACTCTCCGGGACAGGTGACCTACGGGCAGTACTTC. The chain links TRBV6-5 to TRBJ2-7; 8 bases are a match to TRBD1. The CDR3 covers 16 residues. Looked up from germline, CDR1 is MNHEY and CDR2 is SVGAGI.

Of note for this clonotype: Possible read error: a much larger clone is one base away. V usage is TRBV2 and J usage is TRBJ1-2; 11 bases align to TRBD1. The length of the CDR3 is 13 residues. Germline CDR1 and CDR2: SNHLY and FYNNEI. CDR3 bases: TGTGTCAGCAACGGACAGGGGGCTTTGGGCTACACCTTC. It yields the protein CVSNGQGALGYTF.